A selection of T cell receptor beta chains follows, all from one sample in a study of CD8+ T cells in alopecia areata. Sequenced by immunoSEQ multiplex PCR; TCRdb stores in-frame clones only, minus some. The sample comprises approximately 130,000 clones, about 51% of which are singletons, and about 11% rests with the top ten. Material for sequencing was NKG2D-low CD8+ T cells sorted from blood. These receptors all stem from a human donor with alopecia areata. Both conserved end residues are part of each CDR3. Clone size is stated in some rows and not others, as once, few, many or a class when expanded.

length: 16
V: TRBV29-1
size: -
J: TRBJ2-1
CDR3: CSVVWAGGLWYNEQFF

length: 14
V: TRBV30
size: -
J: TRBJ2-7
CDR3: CAFETSGAAYEQYF

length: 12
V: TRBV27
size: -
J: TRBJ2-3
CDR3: CATPGGPDTQYF

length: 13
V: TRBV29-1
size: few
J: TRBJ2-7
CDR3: CSAQTGTTYEQYF

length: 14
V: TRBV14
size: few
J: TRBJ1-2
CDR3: CASSQERGPYGYTF

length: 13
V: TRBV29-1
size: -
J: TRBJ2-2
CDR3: CSARTGGTGELFF

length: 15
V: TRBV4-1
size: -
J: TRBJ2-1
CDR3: CASSQGEGGYNEQFF

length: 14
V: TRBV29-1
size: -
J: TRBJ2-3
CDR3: CSVEGTSIADTQYF

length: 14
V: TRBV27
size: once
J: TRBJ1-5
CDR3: CASSDDPSNQPQHF

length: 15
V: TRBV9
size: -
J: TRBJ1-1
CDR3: CASSVSSGTDTEAFF

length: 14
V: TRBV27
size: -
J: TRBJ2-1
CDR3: CASSPRAGLNEQFF

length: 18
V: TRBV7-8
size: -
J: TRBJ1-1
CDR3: CASSSRLTGGDMNTEAFF

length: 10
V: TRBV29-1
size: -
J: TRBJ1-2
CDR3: CSVEQGGYTF

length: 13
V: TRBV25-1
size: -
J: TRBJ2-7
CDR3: CASSLQGPYEQYF

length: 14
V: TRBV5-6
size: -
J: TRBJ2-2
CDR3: CASSPGVHTGELFF

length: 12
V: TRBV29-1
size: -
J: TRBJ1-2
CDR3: CSVEAAAYGYTF

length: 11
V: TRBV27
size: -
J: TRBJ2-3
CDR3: CASSPFDTQYF

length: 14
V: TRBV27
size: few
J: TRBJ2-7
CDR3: CASTRHRSSYEQYF

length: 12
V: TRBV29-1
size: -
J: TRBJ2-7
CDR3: CSAEIRPYEQYF

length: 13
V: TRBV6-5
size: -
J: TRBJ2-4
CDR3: CASSSLAKNIQYF

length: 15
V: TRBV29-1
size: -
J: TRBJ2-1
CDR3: CSVEIGGGGYNEQFF

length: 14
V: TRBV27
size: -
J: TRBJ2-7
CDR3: CASSLGQGVHEQYF

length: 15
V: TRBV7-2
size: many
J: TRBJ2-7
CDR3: CASSWTVSTHYEQYF

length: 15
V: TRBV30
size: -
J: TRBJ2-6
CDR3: CAWSVPGTGANVLTF

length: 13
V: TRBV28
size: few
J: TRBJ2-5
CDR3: CASSLRQGETQYF

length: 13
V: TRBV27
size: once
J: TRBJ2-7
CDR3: CASSLAGGDEQYF

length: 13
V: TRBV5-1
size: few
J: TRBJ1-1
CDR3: CASSTEMNTEAFF

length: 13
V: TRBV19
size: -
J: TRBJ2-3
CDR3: CASTPTSTDTQYF

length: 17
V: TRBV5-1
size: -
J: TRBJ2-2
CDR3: CASSYRTGRTGTGELFF

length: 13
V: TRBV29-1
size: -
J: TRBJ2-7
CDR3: CSVEAGGMYEQYF

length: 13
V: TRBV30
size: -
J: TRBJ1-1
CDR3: CAWSLSWNTEAFF

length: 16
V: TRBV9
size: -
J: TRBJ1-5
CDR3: CASSVEEPGQNQPQHF

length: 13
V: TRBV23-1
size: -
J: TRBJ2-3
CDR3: CASSQSAGNTQYF

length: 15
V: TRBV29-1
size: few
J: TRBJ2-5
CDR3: CSVEWLAGSQETQYF

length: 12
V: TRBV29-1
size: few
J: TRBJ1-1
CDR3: CSVEEQNTEAFF

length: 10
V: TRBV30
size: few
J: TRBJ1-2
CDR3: CAWSESPGTF

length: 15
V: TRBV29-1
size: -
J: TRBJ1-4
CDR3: CSVEDGPAKGEKLFF

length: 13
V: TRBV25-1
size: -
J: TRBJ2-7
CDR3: CASSAGTEYEQYF

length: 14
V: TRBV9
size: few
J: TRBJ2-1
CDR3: CASDPSGSGNEQFF

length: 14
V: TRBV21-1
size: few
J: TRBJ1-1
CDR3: CASILIGDNTEAFF

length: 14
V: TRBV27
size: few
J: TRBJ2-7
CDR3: CASSSGTSSYEQYF

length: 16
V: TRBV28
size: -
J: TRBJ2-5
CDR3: CASSPTRRTGEKTQYF

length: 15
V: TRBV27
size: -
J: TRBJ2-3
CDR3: CASSFMTFGKDTQYF

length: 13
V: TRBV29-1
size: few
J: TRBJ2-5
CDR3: CSVEPGQQETQYF

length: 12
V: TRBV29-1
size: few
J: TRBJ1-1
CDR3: CSVTASVLEAFF